A selection of T cell receptor beta chains follows, all from one sample in a study of CD4 T cells in lung cancer. Method: immunoSEQ multiplex PCR; TCRdb's copy keeps in-frame clones and lacks some. The specimen's table records roughly 34 clones. Antigens for these TCRs are unknown. Source material: a CD4+ T cell line or clone grown in culture. All receptors derive from a human donor with non-small cell lung cancer. Some clones in this sample may be carry-over from other donors' samples. Each CDR3 is given with its conserved first and last residue. The order of the fields is CDR3 length, J gene, V gene, D gene, CDR3 DNA, CDR3 protein. D genes are given only for firm matches.

>15|TRBJ1-1|TRBV9|.
TGTGCCAGCAGCGTAGGAACTAGAGGGGACACTGAAGCTTTCTTT
CASSVGTRGDTEAFF
>15|TRBJ2-2|TRBV7-2|.
TGTGCCAGCAGCCATAGTTTCTCGAACACCGGGGAGCTGTTTTTT
CASSHSFSNTGELFF
>12|TRBJ2-5|TRBV29-1|TRBD2
TGCAGCGTTGATCAGGGAGGGGAGACCCAGTACTTC
CSVDQGGETQYF
>16|TRBJ2-3|TRBV9|.
TGTGCCAGCAGCGTAGATCCAGGGTGGATCACAGATACGCAGTATTTT
CASSVDPGWITDTQYF
>12|TRBJ2-1|TRBV6-5|.
TGTGCCAGCAGCCCCGACACGAATGAGCAGTTCTTC
CASSPDTNEQFF